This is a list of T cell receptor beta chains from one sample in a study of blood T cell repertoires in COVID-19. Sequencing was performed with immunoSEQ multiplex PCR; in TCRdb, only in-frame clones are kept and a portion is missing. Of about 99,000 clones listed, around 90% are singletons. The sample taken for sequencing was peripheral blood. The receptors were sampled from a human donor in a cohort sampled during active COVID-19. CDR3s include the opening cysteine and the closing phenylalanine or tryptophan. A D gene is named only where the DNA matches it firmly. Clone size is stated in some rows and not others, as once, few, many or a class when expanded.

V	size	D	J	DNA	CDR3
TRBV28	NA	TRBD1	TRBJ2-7	TGTGCCAGCAGTTCGGGACAGGGCCTCTACGAGCAGTACTTC	CASSSGQGLYEQYF
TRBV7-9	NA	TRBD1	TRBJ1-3	TGTGCCAGCAGCTTATCAGGGGGGCTAGGAGGAAACACCATATATTTT	CASSLSGGLGGNTIYF
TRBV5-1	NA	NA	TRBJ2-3	TGCGCCAGCAGCTTGGAGCGGGTAAACACAGATACGCAGTATTTT	CASSLERVNTDTQYF
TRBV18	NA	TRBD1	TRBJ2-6	TGTGCCAGCTCACCACCTTTGGGACAGGGGTCCTCTGGGGCCAACGTCCTGACTTTC	CASSPPLGQGSSGANVLTF
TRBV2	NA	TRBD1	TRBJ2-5	TGTGCCAGCAACTTGAGGGGGCGCGAAGAGACCCAGTACTTC	CASNLRGREETQYF
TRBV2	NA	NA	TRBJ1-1	TGTGCCAGCACCATCGACAGTTCCGCGAACACTGAAGCTTTCTTT	CASTIDSSANTEAFF
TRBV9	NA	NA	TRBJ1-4	TGTGCCAGCAGCGTAGGCGGGGATGAAAAACTGTTTTTT	CASSVGGDEKLFF
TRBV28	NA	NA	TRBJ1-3	TGTGCCAGCAGTTTCCTCAGCGAGAACACCATATATTTT	CASSFLSENTIYF
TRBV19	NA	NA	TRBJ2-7	TGTGCCAGTAGTGATATCGGGGGAAGCTCCTACGAGCAGTACTTC	CASSDIGGSSYEQYF
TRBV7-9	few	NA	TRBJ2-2	TGTGCCAGCAGCCTCCCCGTTGTACTAGTAAACACCGGGGAGCTGTTTTTT	CASSLPVVLVNTGELFF
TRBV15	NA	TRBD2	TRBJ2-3	TGTGCCACCAGCAGAGATATCGGGGGGGATACGCAGTATTTT	CATSRDIGGDTQYF
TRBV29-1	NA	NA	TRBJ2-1	TGCAGCGGCGTCCGAGGCAGCTCCTACAATGAGCAGTTCTTC	CSGVRGSSYNEQFF
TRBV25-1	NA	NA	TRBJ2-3	TGTGCCAGTACTTTTGCGGGCACAGATACGCAGTATTTT	CASTFAGTDTQYF
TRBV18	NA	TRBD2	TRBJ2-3	TGTGCCAGCTCTGTCCTAGCGGGGGCCGACACAGATACGCAGTATTTT	CASSVLAGADTDTQYF
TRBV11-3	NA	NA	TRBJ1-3	TGTGCCAGCAGCTTACGCGAGGACACCATATATTTT	CASSLREDTIYF
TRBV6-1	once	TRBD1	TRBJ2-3	TGTGCCAGCAGTGAAAGTGTAACAGGGGGTGCGAGAGATACGCAGTATTTT	CASSESVTGGARDTQYF
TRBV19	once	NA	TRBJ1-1	TGTGCCAGTAGTACTCAGGGAAACACTGAAGCTTTCTTT	CASSTQGNTEAFF
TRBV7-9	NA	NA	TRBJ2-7	TGTGCCAGCAGCTTAGAGACAGACTCCTACGAGCAGTACTTC	CASSLETDSYEQYF
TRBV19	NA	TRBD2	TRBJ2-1	TGTGCCAGTAGACCTCTAGCGGGGGGCAACAATGAGCAGTTCTTC	CASRPLAGGNNEQFF
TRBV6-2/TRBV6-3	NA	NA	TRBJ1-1	TGTGCCAGCAGTTACTTCAGGGACACTGAAGCTTTCTTT	CASSYFRDTEAFF
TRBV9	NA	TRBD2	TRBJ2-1	TGTGCCAGCAGCGTAGGAGCGGGGGCGTACAATGAGCAGTTCTTC	CASSVGAGAYNEQFF
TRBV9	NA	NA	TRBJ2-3	TGTGCCAGCAGCGTAGGACAATCTAGCACAGATACGCAGTATTTT	CASSVGQSSTDTQYF
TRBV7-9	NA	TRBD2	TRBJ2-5	TGTGCCAGCAGCCACATTCGCCTAGCGGGCTTCATGGCCCAGTACTTC	CASSHIRLAGFMAQYF
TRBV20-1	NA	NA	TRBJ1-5	TGCAGTGCTAGTCGAGGGGGGGACAATCAGCCCCAGCATTTT	CSASRGGDNQPQHF
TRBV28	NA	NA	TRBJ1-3	TGTGCCAGTAGGGACTCCAAAAGGGACACCATATATTTT	CASRDSKRDTIYF
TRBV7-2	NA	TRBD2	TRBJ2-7	TGTGCCAGCAGCTTAGTCGGAGGGACTACCTACGAGCAGTACTTC	CASSLVGGTTYEQYF
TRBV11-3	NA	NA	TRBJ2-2	TGTGCCAGCAGCTTATTAGCGTCAGGCGGGGAGCTGTTTTTT	CASSLLASGGELFF
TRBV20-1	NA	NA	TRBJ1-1	TGCAGTGCCCCCGAAGCTTATGAAGCTTTCTTT	CSAPEAYEAFF
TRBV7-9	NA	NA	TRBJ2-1	TGTGCCAGCAGCTCTCAGGGGCGATGGAATGAGCAGTTCTTC	CASSSQGRWNEQFF
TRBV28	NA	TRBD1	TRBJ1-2	TGTGCCAGCAGTTTAGGACAGGGGATTGGCTACACCTTC	CASSLGQGIGYTF
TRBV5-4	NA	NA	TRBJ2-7	TGTGCCAGCAGCTTGGCCGGGAGAAAAGGGTACGAGCAGTACTTC	CASSLAGRKGYEQYF
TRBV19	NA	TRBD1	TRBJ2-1	TGTGCCAGTAGAGGGGGCGGCTCCTACAATGAGCAGTTCTTC	CASRGGGSYNEQFF
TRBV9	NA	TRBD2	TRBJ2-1	TGTGCCAGCAGCGTAGCAGTACTAGCGGGGTTTCTCACTCGCAATGAGCAGTTCTTC	CASSVAVLAGFLTRNEQFF
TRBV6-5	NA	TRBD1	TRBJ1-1	TGTGCCAGCAGTTTTGACAGGGGATACACTGAAGCTTTCTTT	CASSFDRGYTEAFF
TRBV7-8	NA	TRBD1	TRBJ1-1	TGTGCCAGCAGCACCCGGGACAGGAACACTGAAGCTTTCTTT	CASSTRDRNTEAFF
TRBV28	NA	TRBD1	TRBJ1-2	TGTGCCAGCAGGTCGACAGGGATGGGTTATGGCTACACCTTC	CASRSTGMGYGYTF
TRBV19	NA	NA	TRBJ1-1	TGTGCCAGTAGTATCGTCGCTTCGGGGAACACTGAAGCTTTCTTT	CASSIVASGNTEAFF
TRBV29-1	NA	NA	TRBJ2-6	TGCAGCGTTGAGGACTGGGCCAACGTCCTGACTTTC	CSVEDWANVLTF
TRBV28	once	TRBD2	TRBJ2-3	TGTGCCAGCACCCAGGCGGGAGTTGGAGATACGCAGTATTTT	CASTQAGVGDTQYF
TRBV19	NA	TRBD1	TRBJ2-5	TGTGCCAGTGGATGGACAGGGGCCGAGACCCAGTACTTC	CASGWTGAETQYF